The 5 T cell receptor beta chains below were found in one sample sequenced in a study of blood T cell repertoires in COVID-19. Using immunoSEQ multiplex PCR, the repertoire was profiled, and TCRdb retains in-frame clones only, with some absent. The data hold a few hundred thousand clones, with about 81% observed a single time. The specimen sequenced was PBMCs or T cells enriched from blood (not recorded which). Every receptor here comes from a man between 40 and 49 years old who had recovered from COVID-19.

Here the CDR3 reads CASSRGTGQETQYF. The CDR3 DNA is TGCGCCAGCAGCCGTGGGACAGGTCAAGAGACCCAGTACTTC. The chain links TRBV5-1 to TRBJ2-5; 8 bases align to TRBD1. After removal of 4 bases from V and 2 bases from J, the junction contained 4 bases not matched to a gene. From germline, CDR1 is SGHRS and CDR2 YFSETQ. This CDR3 has 14 amino acids.

J is TRBJ1-2 and V is TRBV6-5; 10 positions match TRBD1. The CDR3 contains 14 residues. After removal of 6 bases from V and 6 bases from J, the junction contained 7 bases not matched to a gene. Per the germline V gene, CDR1 is MNHEY and CDR2 is SVGAGI. The CDR3 spells CASSPGQGWNGYTF. In DNA form, the CDR3 reads TGTGCCAGCAGCCCGGGACAGGGGTGGAATGGCTACACCTTC.

The chain is built from TRBV7-8 and TRBJ2-3; perhaps TRBD2 as D (6 bases). The CDR3 extends over 16 amino acids. Trimming removed 5 bases at V and 4 bases at J, with 19 bases between. In germline, CDR1 is SGHVS, CDR2 FQNEAQ. DNA of the CDR3: TGTGCCAGCAGCCCCCGGGGCGGGATTGGGGCAGATACGCAGTATTTT. Its protein product is CASSPRGGIGADTQYF.

The chain couples TRBV18 to TRBJ2-7; D perhaps matches TRBD2 (5 bases). Per germline, CDR1 KGHSH and CDR2 LQKENI. This CDR3 is 14 amino acids long. Trimming took off 6 bases at V and 1 base at J, with 13 bases between the two ends. For the CDR3, the DNA is TGTGCCAGCTCCAAGGACGGAGGTTCCTACGAGCAGTACTTC. This gives the protein CASSKDGGSYEQYF.

There are a few counts of this clone. The chain joins TRBV4-1 to TRBJ1-5; D is possibly TRBD1 (5 bases). CDR3 size: 16 residues. Germline CDR1 reads MGHRA; CDR2 reads YSYEKL. With 1 base removed from V and 6 bases from J, the gap between germline ends came to 16 bases. The CDR3 DNA reads as TGCGCCAGCAGCCAAGGGGACTTGGGGCGGGTTCAGCCCCAGCATTTT. Amino acids: CASSQGDLGRVQPQHF.